Each of the 22 T cell receptor beta chains below was sequenced from the same sample in a study of T cell changes during pregnancy in multiple sclerosis. Repertoires were generated with immunoSEQ multiplex PCR, while TCRdb's copy carries only in-frame clones and drops some. Among more than 25,000 clones listed, approximately 90% were seen once. The specimen comprised CD8+ T cells from peripheral blood mononuclear cells, sampled after pregnancy. These receptors were taken from a female donor with multiple sclerosis, enrolled in a pregnancy study.

The chain employs TRBV6-5 and TRBJ2-7; TRBD1 matches at 7 bases. J lost 3 bases, V lost 5 bases, and 4 bases had no gene match. Germline assignment: CDR1 MNHEY and CDR2 SVGAGI. This CDR3 spans 13 amino acids. The CDR3 bases are TGTGCCAGCAGTACAGGACAGGTCTACGAGCAGTACTTC. Protein: CASSTGQVYEQYF.

This clone was picked up one time. V usage is TRBV7-9 and J usage is TRBJ1-1; D remains ambiguous. Trimming cost V 0 bases and J 0 bases, with 17 bases left between them. This CDR3 has 18 residues. The germline CDR1 and CDR2 sequences are SEHNR and FQNEAQ (reference sequence). This chain's CDR3 is CASSLALEEDNMNTEAFF. CDR3 nucleotide sequence: TGTGCCAGCAGCTTAGCGCTCGAGGAGGATAACATGAACACTGAAGCTTTCTTT.

V usage is TRBV29-1 and J usage is TRBJ2-7; 8 bases match TRBD1. With 6 bases clipped from V and 5 bases from J, the junction kept 9 bases outside the gene matches. Germline loops: CDR1 SQVTM, CDR2 ANQGSEA. The CDR3 is 13 amino acids. In DNA, the CDR3 is TGCAGCGTGATAGCGCAGGGGGCGGACGAGCAGTACTTC. Its protein product is CSVIAQGADEQYF.

The rearrangement joins TRBV19 to TRBJ1-5; tentatively, D is TRBD1 (5 bases). Germline-derived CDR1 and CDR2 are LNHDA and SQIVND (reference sequence). V lost 5 bases, J lost 5 bases, and 16 bases lay in between. CDR3 size: 15 residues. This CDR3 reads CASSPRGGTYQPQHF. CDR3 in DNA: TGTGCCAGTAGTCCCCGCGGAGGGACTTATCAGCCCCAGCATTTT.

The rearrangement uses TRBV6-4 and TRBJ2-1; D may be TRBD2 (6 bases). Trimming cost V 4 bases and J 10 bases, with 14 bases left between them. Germline V gene sequence: CDR1 MRHNA, CDR2 SNTAGT. The CDR3 covers 13 residues. CDR3 residues: CASSAREAGEQFF. In DNA form, the CDR3 reads TGTGCCAGCAGTGCTAGGGAGGCGGGCGAGCAGTTCTTC.

A single count supports this clone. V usage is TRBV19 and J usage is TRBJ2-1, with 8 bases identical to TRBD2. This CDR3 contains 16 residues. J gave up 4 bases and V 4 bases, and 9 bases lay outside the gene matches. Germline CDR1 LNHDA, CDR2 SQIVND (reference sequence). The CDR3 bases are TGTGCCAGTAGTACCGGGCGGGGGGTATCTTACAATGAGCAGTTCTTC. This gives the protein CASSTGRGVSYNEQFF. The entire variable domain, with the rest obtained from reference TRBV19 and TRBJ2-1, is as follows: DGGITQSPKYLFRKEGQNVTLSCEQNLNHDAMYWYRQDPGQGLRLIYYSQIVNDFQKGDIAEGYSVSREKKESFPLTVTSAQKNPTAFYLCASSTGRGVSYNEQFFGPGTRLTVL.

The CDR3 reads CASSPRDRVTYEQYF. Here the CDR3 DNA reads TGTGCCAGCAGCCCTCGGGACAGGGTCACCTACGAGCAGTACTTC. The chain combines TRBV14 with TRBJ2-7; 9 positions match TRBD1. Germline lookup yields CDR1 SGHDN and CDR2 FVKESK. The CDR3 loop spans 15 amino acids. V shed 4 bases, J shed 2 bases, and the junction held 6 bases outside the gene matches.

This clone turned up a few times. The genes are TRBV5-4 and TRBJ1-1; 8 bases map to TRBD1. The CDR3 sequence is 14 residues long. The V gene end was trimmed by 4 bases and the J gene end by 5 bases; junction bases not matched to a gene: 7. Germline V gene data show CDR1 as SGHNT and CDR2 as YYREEE (reference sequence). This CDR3 reads CASSLDRGNTEAFF. As DNA, the CDR3 is TGTGCCAGCAGCCTTGACAGGGGTAATACTGAAGCTTTCTTT.

This rearrangement joins TRBV28 to TRBJ2-5; 7 positions agree with TRBD1. This CDR3 region has 15 residues. Germline-derived CDR1 and CDR2 are MDHEN and SYDVKM. Trimming at V came to 1 base and at J to 5 bases, leaving 7 bases not matched to a gene. In DNA form, the CDR3 reads TGTGCCAGCAGTTTATTGCAGGGGGAATGGGAGACCCAGTACTTC. Its protein product is CASSLLQGEWETQYF.

This rearrangement joins TRBV28 to TRBJ2-5; tentatively, D is TRBD1 (5 bases). The V end was cut by 6 bases, the J end by 2 bases, with 10 bases between. The CDR3 has 13 amino acids. Per germline, CDR1 MDHEN and CDR2 SYDVKM. The CDR3 region is CASSRDTQETQYF. The CDR3 DNA reads as TGTGCCAGCAGCAGGGATACACAAGAGACCCAGTACTTC.

In DNA form, the CDR3 reads TGCGCCAGCAGCTCGTTACAGGGGGCAACTAATGAAAAACTGTTTTTT. This codes for CASSSLQGATNEKLFF. The chain links TRBV5-1 to TRBJ1-4; 8 bases are a match to TRBD1. J gave up 0 bases and V 3 bases, and 4 bases lay outside the gene matches. The V gene's germline CDR1 is SGHRS and CDR2 YFSETQ. This CDR3 is built from 16 residues.

In DNA form, the CDR3 reads TGTGCCAGCACCGTAGCGGGTGACTACAATGAGCAGTTCTTC. Translating gives CASTVAGDYNEQFF. The V call is TRBV5-6, the J call TRBJ2-1; 7 positions agree with TRBD2. The CDR3 has 14 amino acids. From germline, CDR1 is SGHDT and CDR2 YYEEEE. V shed 6 bases, J shed 3 bases, and the junction held 6 bases outside the gene matches.

Only one count was recorded for this clone. The rearrangement links TRBV7-2 to TRBJ2-7, with 7 bases matching TRBD1. V dropped 4 bases and J dropped 3; count of bases not matched to a gene: 9. Germline lookup yields CDR1 SGHTA and CDR2 FQGNSA. The CDR3 spans 15 residues. CDR3 sequence (DNA): TGTGCCAGCAGCTCTTACAGGGGACGAGGCTACGAGCAGTACTTC. Encoded protein: CASSSYRGRGYEQYF.

V and J are TRBV7-9 and TRBJ1-4; TRBD1 matches 11 bases. The CDR3 runs 15 residues. CDR1 is SEHNR, CDR2 FQNEAQ, per germline (reference sequence). Losses at the gene ends were 6 bases for V and 8 bases for J; bases not matched to a gene: 8. The CDR3 reads CASSKPDRGREKLFF. As DNA, the CDR3 is TGTGCCAGCAGTAAGCCGGACAGGGGGCGGGAAAAACTGTTTTTT.

The chain combines TRBV7-6 with TRBJ2-7; TRBD1 matches at 9 bases. This CDR3 has 15 residues. Germline V gives CDR1 SGHVS, CDR2 FNYEAQ. The V segment lost 5 bases and the J segment 3 bases; nucleotides outside the gene matches: 8. CDR3 sequence reads: CASSPNRDRVYEQYF. The CDR3 bases are TGTGCCAGCAGCCCCAACCGGGACAGGGTCTACGAGCAGTACTTC.

This clone was counted a single time. The chain carries TRBV5-6 and TRBJ1-5; D gene uncertain. The germline V gene encodes CDR1 SGHDT and CDR2 YYEEEE. The ends were cut back, 2 bases at V and 6 bases at J, with 9 bases in the middle. The CDR3 sequence is 13 residues long. CDR3 nucleotide sequence: TGTGCCAGCAGCTTTTCCCTATTTCAGCCCCAGCATTTT. Its translation is CASSFSLFQPQHF.

The V and J genes are TRBV6-4 and TRBJ2-1, with TRBD1 matching over 11 bases. The V gene's germline CDR1 is MRHNA and CDR2 SNTAGT. The CDR3 covers 14 residues. With 2 bases clipped from V and 6 bases from J, the junction kept 0 bases outside the gene matches. The CDR3 nucleotides are TGTGCCAGCAGTGACGGGACAGGGGGCAATGAGCAGTTCTTC. This gives the protein CASSDGTGGNEQFF.

This sequence joins TRBV5-5 and TRBJ2-1; D remains unclear. Germline-derived CDR1 and CDR2 are SGHKS and YYEKEE (reference sequence). Trimming shortened V by 1 base and J by 5 bases, and 7 bases separated the two germline ends. This CDR3 has 13 amino acids. The CDR3 bases are TGTGCCAGCAGCTTGTCCAGGAACAATGAGCAGTTCTTC. This codes for CASSLSRNNEQFF.

This clone was seen a few times. The rearrangement uses TRBV5-1 and TRBJ2-2; D ambiguous. CDR1 and CDR2 (germline): SGHRS, YFSETQ. V gave up 1 base and J gave up 4 bases, with 11 bases separating them. This CDR3 has 15 residues. CDR3 sequence reads: CASSLSTVVTGELFF. The CDR3, as DNA: TGCGCCAGCAGCTTGAGTACGGTAGTCACCGGGGAGCTGTTTTTT. Supplemented by reference TRBV5-1 and TRBJ2-2, the full variable domain reads KAGVTQTPRYLIKTRGQQVTLSCSPISGHRSVSWYQQTPGQGLQFLFEYFSETQRNKGNFPGRFSGRQFSNSRSEMNVSTLELGDSALYLCASSLSTVVTGELFFGEGSRLTVL.

The rearrangement links TRBV6-5 to TRBJ1-2; no clear D. There are 13 residues in the CDR3. Germline CDR1 MNHEY, CDR2 SVGAGI. V lost 0 bases and J lost 3, with 5 bases in between. The CDR3 sequence is CASSYSSHYGYTF. The CDR3 nucleotides are TGTGCCAGCAGTTACTCGAGTCACTATGGCTACACCTTC.

V usage is TRBV11-2 and J usage is TRBJ2-7, with D unresolved. The CDR3 loop spans 13 amino acids. Germline loops: CDR1 SGHAT, CDR2 FQNNGV. Trimming left V 3 bases short and J 6 bases short, with 12 bases between. CDR3 sequence (DNA): TGTGCCAGCAGCTTCGACACCACCTTCGAGCAGTACTTC. This codes for CASSFDTTFEQYF.

The chain combines TRBV9 with TRBJ1-2, with 7 bases identical to TRBD1. The CDR3 is 15 residues long. In germline, CDR1 is SGDLS, CDR2 YYNGEE. V shed 0 bases and J 4 bases; nucleotides not matched to a gene: 6. DNA of the CDR3: TGTGCCAGCAGCGTAGGAGGGGGCCCCTCCTATGGCTACACCTTC. Protein product: CASSVGGGPSYGYTF.